This T cell receptor beta chain was retrieved from a study of blood T cell repertoires in COVID-19. Study as a whole: Italy, Spain and the United States were the sources of the convalescent and acute COVID-19 samples. PBMCs, B-cell-depleted T cells, or T cells were the source of the cDNA or gDNA that made up the material.

In the authors' workflow: Estimated nucleated cell counts came from reference gene primer amplification. Assay: immunoSEQ multiplex PCR; the TCRdb copy retains only in-frame clones and omits some. That table gives V, J and clone size, and the DNA gave D and trimming. The repertoire has 250,000 to 300,000 clones, more than 75% of them found once; the top ten carry over 2%. CDR3 length: 19 amino acids. After removal of 5 bases from V and 4 bases from J, the junction contained 16 bases not matched to a gene. Per the germline V gene, CDR1 is SGHVS and CDR2 is FQNEAQ. Those enrolled, adults aged roughly 18 to 95 years, came from around 25 US areas.

This sequence originates from a woman in her 40s with acute COVID-19. The gene calls are TRBV7-8 and TRBJ2-3, with 12 bases matching TRBD2. The sequenced sample consisted of PBMCs or T cells enriched from blood (not recorded which). CDR3 sequence: CASSPGRASGRARADTQYF. The CDR3 DNA reads TGTGCCAGCAGCCCCGGTCGGGCTAGCGGGAGGGCAAGGGCAGATACGCAGTATTTT. The whole variable domain, remainder taken from reference TRBV7-8 and TRBJ2-3, is GAGVSQSPRYKVAKRGQDVALRCDPISGHVSLFWYQQALGQGPEFLTYFQNEAQLDKSGLPSDRFFAERPEGSVSTLKIQRTQQEDSAVYLCASSPGRASGRARADTQYFGPGTRLTVL.